The TCR beta chain described here comes from a study of T cell responses to AZD1222 COVID-19 vaccine. Germline trimming cut 7 bases from V and 5 bases from J; bases unmatched to any gene: 8. The CDR3 has 15 amino acids. Per the germline V gene, CDR1 is SNHLY and CDR2 is FYNNEI. Findings and limits, study-wide: Across the whole spike, CD4 TCRs peaked at regions 160-218 and 743-854. Reports say nearly half of spike-specific TCRs go after unmutated variant regions. Females made up more of the donors, who were largely white British, and clonal diversity may have come out too low.

With respect to this clone: No antigen is known for it.

Libraries were prepared by immunoSEQ multiplex PCR; TCRdb keeps only in-frame clonotypes and omits some of them. The data show some 120,000 clones, 89% seen once. The chain couples TRBV2 to TRBJ1-2; 12 bases are a match to TRBD1. The sequences come from peripheral blood, collected on day 0 of AZD1222 vaccination. The TCR was taken from an adult in good health. CDR3 loop: CASKLGTGGPYGYTF. CDR3 coding DNA: TGTGCCAGCAAGTTGGGGACAGGGGGCCCGTATGGCTACACCTTC.